These 28 T cell receptor beta chains were all obtained from the same sample, sequenced in a study of OX40 agonist ivuxolimab in advanced cancers. Profiling relied on immunoSEQ multiplex PCR, and the TCRdb table lists in-frame clones only, not all of them. The table shows approximately 74,000 clones, with around 90% occurring only once. The specimen was CD4+ or CD8+ T cells sorted from blood, collected in a trial of the OX40 agonist ivuxolimab. The receptors come from an adult with an advanced solid tumor such as melanoma, head and neck, liver or kidney cancer.

The genes are TRBV2 and TRBJ1-5, with no clear D. The CDR3 sequence is 13 residues long. CDR1 SNHLY and CDR2 FYNNEI come from the germline V gene. V lost 4 bases, J lost 4 bases, and 8 bases lay in between. The CDR3 DNA reads TGTGCCAGCAGTGGCGACGGTAATCAGCCCCAGCATTTT. It translates to CASSGDGNQPQHF.

The rearrangement links TRBV11-3 to TRBJ2-7, with D possibly being TRBD1 (6 bases). CDR1 and CDR2 from the germline V gene are SGHNT and YENEEA. With 6 bases removed from V and 3 bases from J, the gap between germline ends came to 9 bases. This CDR3 has 12 residues. CDR3 in DNA: TGTGCCAGCAGTTTACAGGGCTACGAGCAGTACTTC. Translating gives CASSLQGYEQYF.

This chain connects TRBV6-6 to TRBJ2-1, with D perhaps matching TRBD1 (5 bases). CDR1 is MNHNY and CDR2 is SVGAGI in the germline V gene (reference sequence). V lost 8 bases, J lost 0 bases, and 11 bases lay in between. The CDR3 has 14 amino acids. Written as DNA, the CDR3 is TGTGCCAGCCAGGACAACCACTCCTACAATGAGCAGTTCTTC. This codes for CASQDNHSYNEQFF.

For the CDR3, the DNA is TGCGCCAGCAGCCAACGACAGGGATGGGAGCAGTACTTC. Protein product: CASSQRQGWEQYF. The gene calls are TRBV4-1 and TRBJ2-7; 7 bases agree with TRBD1. From germline, CDR1 is MGHRA and CDR2 YSYEKL. The CDR3 consists of 13 residues. V lost 2 bases, J lost 7 bases, and 5 bases stayed unmatched.

The chain carries TRBV10-3 and TRBJ2-7; D is tentatively TRBD1 or TRBD2 (5 bases each). The CDR3 extends over 12 amino acids. The germline CDR1 and CDR2 sequences are ENHRY and SYGVKD. V gave up 11 bases and J gave up 1 base, with 12 bases separating them. CDR3 coding DNA: TGTGCCGCCCGGGGCAGTTCCTACGAGCAGTACTTC. It codes for CAARGSSYEQYF.

J is TRBJ2-7 and V is TRBV14; 8 positions match TRBD2. With 0 bases clipped from V and 6 bases from J, the junction kept 10 bases outside the gene matches. The CDR3 covers 16 residues. The germline gives CDR1 SGHDN, CDR2 FVKESK. The CDR3 sequence is CASSQEVSSGKSEQYF. The CDR3 coding sequence is TGTGCCAGCAGCCAAGAGGTTAGTAGCGGGAAAAGCGAGCAGTACTTC.

The CDR3 DNA reads as TGTGCCAGCAGTTCGACGAGCTATGAGCAGTTCTTC. This codes for CASSSTSYEQFF. V is TRBV7-6 and J is TRBJ2-1; D gene unclear. The V gene's germline CDR1 is SGHVS and CDR2 FNYEAQ. V lost 6 bases to trimming and J lost 8 bases, with 11 bases between them. The CDR3 runs 12 residues.

This clone was picked up a small number of times. The genes are TRBV27 and TRBJ2-1, with 10 bases matching TRBD2. The CDR3 contains 13 residues. Looked up from germline, CDR1 is MNHEY and CDR2 is SMNVEV (reference sequence). The CDR3, as DNA: TGTGCAAGTCGACTAGCGGGCAACAATGAGCAGTTCTTC. Its translation: CASRLAGNNEQFF.

V and J are TRBV6-5 and TRBJ1-2; tentative D call: TRBD1 (5 bases). V was trimmed by 0 bases and J by 6 bases, leaving 11 bases between them. CDR1 MNHEY and CDR2 SVGAGI come from the germline V gene. The CDR3 extends over 14 amino acids. In DNA, the CDR3 is TGTGCCAGCAGTTACTCAGCAGGGAACCATGGCTACACCTTC. It encodes CASSYSAGNHGYTF.

V gene TRBV7-2 combines with J gene TRBJ2-7; TRBD1 or TRBD2 may be the D gene (6 bases each). Germline V gene lookup returns CDR1 SGHTA and CDR2 FQGNSA. The CDR3 consists of 16 residues. Trimming cost V 1 base and J 4 bases, with 17 bases left between them. This CDR3 reads CASSLESGFQGYEQYF. Written as DNA, the CDR3 is TGTGCCAGCAGCTTAGAGAGCGGGTTTCAGGGGTACGAGCAGTACTTC.

V usage is TRBV7-3 and J usage is TRBJ2-7, with 10 bases lining up with TRBD1. V trimming: 0 bases; J trimming: 5 bases; junction bases outside the gene matches: 4. Germline V gene data show CDR1 as SGHTA and CDR2 as FQGTGA. CDR3 size: 15 residues. CDR3 protein: CASSLTGQGINEQYF. DNA for the CDR3: TGTGCCAGCAGCTTAACGGGACAGGGGATCAACGAGCAGTACTTC.

Here the CDR3 DNA reads TGTGCCAGCAGCCAAGCTACCGGGGCAAACATTCAGTACTTC. Translating it yields CASSQATGANIQYF. The chain has TRBV4-2 and TRBJ2-4; either TRBD1 or TRBD2 may fit D (5 bases each). Germline V lookup: CDR1 LGHNA, CDR2 YNFKEQ. The germline V and J ends were trimmed by 1 base and 6 bases, with 10 bases remaining between them. The CDR3 has 14 amino acids.

V usage is TRBV28 and J usage is TRBJ1-5; D remains ambiguous. This CDR3 spans 17 amino acids. The germline V gene encodes CDR1 MDHEN and CDR2 SYDVKM. The V gene lost 4 bases and the J gene lost 1 base, with 17 bases spanning the gap. CDR3 bases: TGTGCCAGCAGTTCTAACCCCGGCAGGAGGAGCAATCAGCCCCAGCATTTT. This encodes CASSSNPGRRSNQPQHF.

The chain carries TRBV15 and TRBJ2-1; the match to TRBD2 covers 11 bases. The CDR3 is made up of 15 amino acids. J was trimmed by 9 bases and V by 0 bases; bases with no gene match: 4. CDR1 is LNHNV, CDR2 YYDKDF, per germline (reference sequence). CDR3 DNA: TGTGCCACCAGCAGAGATCTAGCGGGAGGCCGTGAGCAGTTCTTC. It yields the protein CATSRDLAGGREQFF.

This rearrangement joins TRBV27 to TRBJ2-5; 12 bases map to TRBD1. V was pared by 6 bases and J by 13 bases, with 9 bases of the junction left unmatched. This CDR3 spans 13 amino acids. Germline loops: CDR1 MNHEY, CDR2 SMNVEV (reference sequence). CDR3 in DNA: TGTGCCAGCAGCCCGGGACAGGGGGCCCCCTGGTACTTC. Translation: CASSPGQGAPWYF.

J is TRBJ2-4 and V is TRBV7-2; 7 bases align to TRBD2. Germline V gene data show CDR1 as SGHTA and CDR2 as FQGNSA. With 9 bases clipped from V and 2 bases from J, the junction kept 1 base outside the gene matches. The CDR3 is 12 residues long. In DNA form, the CDR3 reads TGTGCCAGAGCGGGGACCAAAAACATTCAGTACTTC. Its translation is CARAGTKNIQYF.

The V and J genes are TRBV15 and TRBJ1-4, with a possible D match to TRBD1 (6 bases). The germline V gene encodes CDR1 LNHNV and CDR2 YYDKDF (reference sequence). This CDR3 has 16 residues. V was pared by 1 base and J by 5 bases, with 14 bases between. The CDR3 sequence is CATSRASSRGNEKLFF. The CDR3 bases are TGTGCCACCAGCAGAGCGTCGTCCAGGGGAAATGAAAAACTGTTTTTT.

This sequence joins TRBV29-1 and TRBJ2-7, with 10 bases aligning to TRBD2. V lost 4 bases, J lost 6 bases, and 3 bases stayed unmatched. The CDR3 contains 12 residues. Per germline, CDR1 SQVTM and CDR2 ANQGSEA. The CDR3 DNA is TGCAGCGTTGGTCTAGCGGGAGTCGAGCAGTACTTC. Translation gives CSVGLAGVEQYF.

CDR3 in DNA: TGTGCCAGCTCACCGGGCACCTCCTACGAGCAGTACTTC. It is translated as CASSPGTSYEQYF. This chain joins TRBV18 and TRBJ2-7; no clear D gene. CDR3 size: 13 residues. V gave up 3 bases and J gave up 0 bases, with 6 bases separating them. The V gene's germline CDR1 is KGHSH and CDR2 LQKENI. The full variable domain, its missing parts supplied by reference TRBV18 and TRBJ2-7, is NAGVMQNPRHLVRRRGQEARLRCSPMKGHSHVYWYRQLPEEGLKFMVYLQKENIIDESGMPKERFSAEFPKEGPSILRIQQVVRGDSAAYFCASSPGTSYEQYFGPGTRLTVT.

This clone has just a few counts. The chain uses TRBV7-9 and TRBJ1-4; D is unresolved. V lost 4 bases to trimming and J lost 8 bases, with 5 bases between them. The length of the CDR3 is 11 residues. Germline lookup yields CDR1 SEHNR and CDR2 FQNEAQ (reference sequence). The CDR3 sequence is CASSSEEKLFF. The CDR3 region has the DNA TGTGCCAGCAGCTCAGAGGAAAAACTGTTTTTT.

In regard to this clone: An end of the junction differs from the germline gene, which may be a read error. CDR3 sequence reads: CASSEEGAGGTDTQYF. The CDR3 coding sequence is TGTGCCAGCAGTGAAGAGGGGGCAGGGGGCACTGATACGCAGTATTTT. The chain employs TRBV2 and TRBJ2-3, with 8 bases that match TRBD1. This CDR3 is 16 amino acids long. Looked up from germline, CDR1 is SNHLY and CDR2 is FYNNEI.

The J gene is TRBJ2-1, the V gene TRBV30; TRBD2 matches at 10 bases. CDR3 length equals 13 residues. The V segment lost 5 bases and the J segment 7 bases; nucleotides outside the gene matches: 5. CDR1 is GTSNPN, CDR2 SVGIG, per germline (reference sequence). The DNA of the CDR3 is TGTGCCTGGGGGGCTAGCGGGGGAAATGAGCAGTTCTTC. This gives the protein CAWGASGGNEQFF.

V usage is TRBV29-1 and J usage is TRBJ1-3, with D uncertain. V shed 5 bases and J shed 5 bases, with 16 bases lying between them. Germline CDR1 reads SQVTM; CDR2 reads ANQGSEA. This CDR3 is 14 amino acids long. CDR3 amino acids: CSVTEGPKRNTIYF. CDR3 nucleotides: TGCAGCGTTACTGAAGGGCCGAAGAGAAACACCATATATTTT.

The chain uses TRBV25-1 and TRBJ2-7; D gene uncertain. The CDR3 spans 10 residues. Between the trimmed V and J ends, which lost 7 bases and 4 bases, there was a span of 5 bases. CDR1 MGHDK and CDR2 SYGVNS come from the germline V gene. The CDR3 sequence: CASTFYEQYF. In DNA form, the CDR3 reads TGTGCCAGCACCTTTTACGAGCAGTACTTC.

The chain is built from TRBV5-1 and TRBJ2-7; 7 positions agree with TRBD2. J was trimmed by 3 bases and V by 1 base; bases with no gene match: 1. This CDR3 is built from 13 residues. Germline CDR1 reads SGHRS; CDR2 reads YFSETQ. The CDR3 DNA sequence: TGCGCCAGCAGCTTGCCGGGAGGCTACGAGCAGTACTTC. This codes for CASSLPGGYEQYF.

In nucleotides, the CDR3 is TGTGCCAGCAGCCCCGTTGGGGATACGCAGTATTTT. Its translation is CASSPVGDTQYF. The chain carries TRBV7-3 and TRBJ2-3; D remains ambiguous. Trimming took 5 bases from V and 6 from J, leaving 9 bases between them. The CDR3 sequence is 12 residues long. Germline V gene lookup returns CDR1 SGHTA and CDR2 FQGTGA.

V usage is TRBV30 and J usage is TRBJ2-1; a weak D match, TRBD2 (8 bases). CDR1 is GTSNPN and CDR2 is SVGIG in the germline V gene (reference sequence). The length of the CDR3 is 18 residues. V dropped 3 bases and J dropped 0 bases, with 21 bases sitting between them. CDR3 residues: CAWRGLGGAGGSYNEQFF. The CDR3 DNA sequence: TGTGCCTGGAGGGGGCTAGGGGGCGCGGGGGGCTCCTACAATGAGCAGTTCTTC.

The chain joins TRBV15 to TRBJ1-5, with D unclear. The CDR3 extends over 15 amino acids. The V end lost 0 bases, the J end lost 4 bases, and 10 bases lay between the germline ends. Germline CDR1 LNHNV, CDR2 YYDKDF (reference sequence). DNA for the CDR3: TGTGCCACCAGCAGAGATGGGGAAGCTAATCAGCCCCAGCATTTT. Encoded protein: CATSRDGEANQPQHF.